The T cell receptor beta chain described here comes from a study of T cells in Graves' hyperthyroidism and ophthalmopathy. Study results and caveats: Blood samples included most of the expanded thyroid clonotypes exceeding 0.001.

As for this clonotype: Its antigen is not identified.

RNA transcripts served as the template for amplifying TCR beta CDR3 regions. First-round RT-PCR of the TCR CDR3 relied on the HTBI primer set. A single record per CDR3 protein comes from TCRdb applying MiXCR to the multiplex PCR reads. Among around 350,000 distinct CDR3 sequences, 25% were seen once, and the ten largest hold around 70%. Graves' hyperthyroidism was deemed stable given no ophthalmopathy progression within 18 months. In patients aged 18 to 65, hyperthyroidism was newly diagnosed, with duration under 2 months. This clonotype was obtained from a man aged 50 to 60 with Graves' hyperthyroidism. The sample taken for sequencing was blood.

The CDR3 loop is CSARGTSGRETYEQYF. Here the CDR3 DNA reads TGCAGTGCTAGAGGGACTAGCGGGAGGGAGACCTACGAGCAGTACTTC. The chain recombines TRBV20-1 with TRBJ2-7; TRBD2 matches at 15 bases. CDR1 and CDR2 from the germline V gene are DFQATT and SNEGSKA (reference sequence). The CDR3 runs 16 residues. V trimming: 1 base; J trimming: 2 bases; junction bases outside the gene matches: 3.